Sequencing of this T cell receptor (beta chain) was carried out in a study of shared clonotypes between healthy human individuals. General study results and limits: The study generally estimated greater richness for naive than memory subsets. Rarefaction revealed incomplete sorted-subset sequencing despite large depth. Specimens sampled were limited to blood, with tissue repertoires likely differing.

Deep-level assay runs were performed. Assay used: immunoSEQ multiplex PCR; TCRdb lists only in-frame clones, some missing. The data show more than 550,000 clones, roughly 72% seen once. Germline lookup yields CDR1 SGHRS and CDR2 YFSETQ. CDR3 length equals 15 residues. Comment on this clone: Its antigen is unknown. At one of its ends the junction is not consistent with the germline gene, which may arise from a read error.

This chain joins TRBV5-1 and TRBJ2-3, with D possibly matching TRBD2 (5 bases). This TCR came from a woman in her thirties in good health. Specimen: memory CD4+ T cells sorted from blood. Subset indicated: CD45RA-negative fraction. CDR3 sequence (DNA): TGCGCCAGCAGCGTTACTAGTTCCGCGTCAGAGACGCAGTATTTT. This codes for CASSVTSSASETQYF.